A single sample is the source of the 6 T cell receptor beta chains below, sequenced in a study of T cell responses to AZD1222 COVID-19 vaccine. Data came from immunoSEQ multiplex PCR; TCRdb stores just in-frame clones and leaves some out. The table shows fewer than 95,000 clones, with roughly 90% occurring only once. The sample in question was peripheral blood, obtained 28 days after the second AZD1222 dose. The source is an adult who received the AZD1222 COVID-19 vaccine.

The CDR3 DNA reads TGTGCCAGCAATCAGGGTTTAAATATGAACACTGAAGCTTTCTTT. Protein: CASNQGLNMNTEAFF. The V and J genes are TRBV6-5 and TRBJ1-1, with D possibly matching TRBD1 (5 bases). The CDR3 covers 15 residues. V was pared by 7 bases and J by 0 bases, with 15 bases between. The germline V gene has CDR1 MNHEY and CDR2 SVGAGI.

The chain combines TRBV4-1 with TRBJ2-1; 8 bases are a match to TRBD1. V was clipped by 1 base and J by 6 bases; unmatched bases: 11. The CDR3 spans 17 residues. In germline, CDR1 is MGHRA, CDR2 YSYEKL. CDR3 region: CASSQGSPGQVPNEQFF. The CDR3 nucleotides read TGCGCCAGCAGCCAAGGGTCTCCGGGACAGGTGCCCAATGAGCAGTTCTTC.

The rearrangement joins TRBV5-1 to TRBJ1-1; perhaps TRBD1 as D (5 bases). The length of the CDR3 is 13 residues. CDR1 is SGHRS and CDR2 is YFSETQ in the germline V gene. Trimming removed 7 bases from V and 0 bases from J, with 10 bases in between. Here the CDR3 reads CASGRGVNTEAFF. The CDR3 coding sequence is TGCGCCAGCGGTCGGGGGGTGAACACTGAAGCTTTCTTT.

This clone was observed a few times. J is TRBJ2-5 and V is TRBV18; 7 positions agree with TRBD1. CDR1 and CDR2 from the germline V gene are KGHSH and LQKENI. The CDR3 has 13 amino acids. Unmatched junction bases numbered 4, after V lost 9 bases and J lost 0 bases. The DNA of the CDR3 is TGTGCCAGTGGGGGACAGTACCAAGAGACCCAGTACTTC. Translation gives CASGGQYQETQYF.

The rearrangement links TRBV28 to TRBJ2-2; D uncertain. Germline V gene data show CDR1 as MDHEN and CDR2 as SYDVKM. CDR3 length: 13 residues. The V and J ends lost 7 bases and 3 bases respectively, with 9 bases between them. CDR3 loop: CASINRDTGELFF. Here the CDR3 DNA reads TGTGCCAGCATAAACCGGGACACCGGGGAGCTGTTTTTT.

The J gene is TRBJ2-1, the V gene TRBV5-4, with 11 bases matching TRBD1. In germline, CDR1 is SGHNT, CDR2 YYREEE (reference sequence). With V trimmed by 4 bases and J by 6 bases, 6 bases remained unmatched. CDR3 length: 15 amino acids. The CDR3 DNA follows: TGTGCCAGCAGCACTGGCGGGACAGGGGGCAATGAGCAGTTCTTC. Translating it yields CASSTGGTGGNEQFF.